This T cell receptor (beta chain) was sequenced in a study of T-cell memory formation after mild COVID-19. TCRdb ran MiXCR on the 5' RACE reads and lists one entry per CDR3 protein. This sample yields 500,000 to 550,000 distinct CDR3 sequences, of which just over 20% are seen a single time; around 13% belongs to the top ten. The CDR3 length is 14 residues. V shed 3 bases and J shed 6 bases, with 15 bases lying between them. Germline assignment: CDR1 LNHDA and CDR2 SQIVND (reference sequence). This clonotype was detected a few times. The sequenced material came from PBMCs or a T cell subset sorted from them (not recorded which). This TCR was recovered from an adult woman who had mild COVID-19 (a few samples of this study predate the infection). Cell type and time point are not known. J is TRBJ2-7 and V is TRBV19; a possible D gene is TRBD1 (6 bases). The chain's CDR3 is CASSIGGQTPEQYF. In nucleotides, the CDR3 is TGTGCCAGTAGTATTGGAGGACAGACTCCCGAGCAGTACTTC.